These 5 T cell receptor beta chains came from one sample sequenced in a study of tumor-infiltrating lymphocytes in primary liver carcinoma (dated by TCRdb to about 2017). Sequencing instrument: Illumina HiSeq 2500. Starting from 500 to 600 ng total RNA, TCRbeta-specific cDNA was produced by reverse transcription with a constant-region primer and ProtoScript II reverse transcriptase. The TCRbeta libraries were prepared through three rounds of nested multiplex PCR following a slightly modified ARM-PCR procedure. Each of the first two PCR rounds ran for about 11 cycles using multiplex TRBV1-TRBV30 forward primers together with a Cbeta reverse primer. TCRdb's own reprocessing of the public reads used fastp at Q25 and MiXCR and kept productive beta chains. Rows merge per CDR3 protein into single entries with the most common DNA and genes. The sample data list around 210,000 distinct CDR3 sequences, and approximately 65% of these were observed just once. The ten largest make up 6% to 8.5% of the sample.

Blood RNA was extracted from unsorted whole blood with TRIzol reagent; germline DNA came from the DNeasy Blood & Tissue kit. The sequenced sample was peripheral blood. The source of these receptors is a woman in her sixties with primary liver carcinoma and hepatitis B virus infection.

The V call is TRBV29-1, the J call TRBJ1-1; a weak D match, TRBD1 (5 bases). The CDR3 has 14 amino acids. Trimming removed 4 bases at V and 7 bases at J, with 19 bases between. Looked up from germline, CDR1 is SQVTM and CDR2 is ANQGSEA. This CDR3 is CSVVRGARGVEAFF. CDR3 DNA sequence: TGCAGCGTTGTGCGAGGGGCGCGGGGCGTTGAAGCTTTCTTT.

The CDR3 loop is CADSLELAGGLYEQYF. CDR3 coding DNA: TGTGCCGACAGCTTAGAACTAGCGGGAGGATTATACGAGCAGTACTTC. This chain links TRBV11-1 with TRBJ2-7; 12 nucleotides match TRBD2. The CDR3 consists of 16 residues. J was trimmed by 4 bases and V by 11 bases; bases with no gene match: 15. In germline, CDR1 is SGHAT, CDR2 FQDESV (reference sequence). Together with reference TRBV11-1 and TRBJ2-7, the CDR3 gives the full variable domain: EAEVAQSPRYKITEKSQAVAFWCDPISGHATLYWYRQILGQGPELLVQFQDESVVDDSQLPKDRFSAERLKGVDSTLKIQPAELGDSAMYLCADSLELAGGLYEQYFGPGTRLTVT.

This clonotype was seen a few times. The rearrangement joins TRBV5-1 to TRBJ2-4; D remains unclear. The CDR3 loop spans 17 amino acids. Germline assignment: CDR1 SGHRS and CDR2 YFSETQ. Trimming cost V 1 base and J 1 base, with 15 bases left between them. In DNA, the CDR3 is TGCGCCAGCAGCTTGATGGCATGGGGTGAGGCCAAAAACATTCAGTACTTC. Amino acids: CASSLMAWGEAKNIQYF.

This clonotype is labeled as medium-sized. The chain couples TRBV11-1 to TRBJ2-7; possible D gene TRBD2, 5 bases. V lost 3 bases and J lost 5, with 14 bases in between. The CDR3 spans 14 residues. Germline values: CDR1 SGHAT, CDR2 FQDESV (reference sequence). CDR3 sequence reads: CASSFSGSNHEQYF. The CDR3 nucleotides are TGTGCCAGCAGCTTCAGTGGGAGCAACCACGAGCAGTACTTC.

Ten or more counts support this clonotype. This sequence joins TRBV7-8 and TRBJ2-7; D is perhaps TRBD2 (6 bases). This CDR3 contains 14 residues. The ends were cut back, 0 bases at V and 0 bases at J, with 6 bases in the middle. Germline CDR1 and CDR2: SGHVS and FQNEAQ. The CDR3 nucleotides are TGTGCCAGCAGCTTAGCGCGGGGCTCCTACGAGCAGTACTTC. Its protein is CASSLARGSYEQYF.